Listed here are 14 T cell receptor beta chains from one sample, sequenced in a study of human T cells and chemical hapten exposure. Attachment of unique molecular identifiers to individual cDNA molecules was performed in the library. TCRdb re-called the reads through MiXCR, storing one row per CDR3 protein. Found here are 250 to 300 distinct CDR3 sequences, roughly half of them singletons; the top ten hold roughly a tenth. The treatment: therapeutic diphenylcyclopropenone sensitization with weekly scalp DPC. The sample in question was whole blood, obtained before DPC sensitization or 2, 6, or about 24 weeks after (not recorded which). The receptors here all came from an adult with alopecia areata. Some clones in this sample may be carry-over from other donors' samples. This table probably holds off-target reads from a library built for another chain.

This chain links TRBV6-2 or TRBV6-3 with TRBJ1-1; the match to TRBD1 covers 7 bases. In germline, CDR1 is MNHEY, CDR2 SVGEGT. This CDR3 region has 13 residues. With V trimmed by 5 bases and J by 5 bases, 5 bases remained unmatched. DNA of the CDR3: TGTGCCAGCAGTGACTACAGGGGAACTGAAGCTTTCTTT. This gives the protein CASSDYRGTEAFF.

This rearrangement joins TRBV19 to TRBJ2-1; maybe TRBD2 (5 bases). Trimming cost V 5 bases and J 9 bases, with 14 bases left between them. This CDR3 is built from 13 residues. Germline assignment: CDR1 LNHDA and CDR2 SQIVND (reference sequence). Here the CDR3 reads CASSVSPSGEQFF. The DNA for the CDR3 is TGTGCCAGTAGTGTCTCACCGAGCGGTGAGCAGTTCTTC.

As concerns this clonotype: A read error may produce the germline difference seen at one junction end. The genes are TRBV18 and TRBJ1-1; D may be TRBD1 (6 bases). This CDR3 has 15 amino acids. CDR1 and CDR2 from the germline V gene are KGHSH and LQKENI. Here the CDR3 reads CASSPPGVRDTDAFF. DNA for the CDR3: TGTGCCAGCTCTCCCCCAGGGGTCAGGGACACTGATGCTTTCTTT.

The chain combines TRBV11-2 with TRBJ2-3; the D is unclear. CDR1 is SGHAT, CDR2 FQNNGV, per germline. The CDR3 has 15 residues. The germline V and J ends were trimmed by 2 bases and 1 base, with 10 bases remaining between them. The CDR3 bases are TGTGCCAGCAGCTTAATAGGTATGGGCACAGATACGCAGTATTTT. It translates to CASSLIGMGTDTQYF.

The chain is built from TRBV12-3 or TRBV12-4 and TRBJ2-1; 8 positions match TRBD2. V lost 5 bases, J lost 6 bases, and 9 bases stayed unmatched. CDR3 size: 15 residues. The CDR3: CASSQRTSTSNEQFF. The CDR3 nucleotides are TGTGCCAGCAGTCAAAGGACTAGCACCTCCAATGAGCAGTTCTTC.

This clonotype was counted only a few times. This chain connects TRBV7-6 to TRBJ2-3; D unclear. Germline CDR1 and CDR2: SGHVS and FNYEAQ. Trimming took 5 bases from V and 2 from J, leaving 2 bases between them. The CDR3 spans 11 residues. The CDR3 bases are TGTGCCAGCAGCAACACAGATACGCAGTATTTT. This sequence encodes CASSNTDTQYF.

This clonotype was seen only a few times. The rearrangement links TRBV7-2 to TRBJ2-7; D not certain. There are 13 residues in the CDR3. V gave up 3 bases and J gave up 3 bases, with 9 bases separating them. CDR1 is SGHTA, CDR2 FQGNSA, per germline. The CDR3 reads CASSFTQVYEQYF. For the CDR3, the DNA is TGTGCCAGCAGCTTCACCCAGGTCTACGAGCAGTACTTC.

The chain recombines TRBV4-2 with TRBJ2-1; D remains unclear. CDR3 size: 18 residues. Germline V gene sequence: CDR1 LGHNA, CDR2 YNFKEQ. Trimming left V 0 bases short and J 0 bases short, with 15 bases between. The CDR3 sequence is CASSQDRWRLSSYNEQFF. DNA for the CDR3: TGTGCCAGCAGCCAAGATAGGTGGCGTTTAAGCTCCTACAATGAGCAGTTCTTC.

The chain joins TRBV3-1 to TRBJ2-1; D is possibly TRBD1 (6 bases). V lost 3 bases and J lost 0, with 18 bases in between. Germline V gene lookup returns CDR1 LGHDT and CDR2 YNNKEL (reference sequence). This CDR3 spans 18 amino acids. The CDR3 DNA is TGTGCCAGCAGCCACGTGCGCAGGGGCCGGAGCTCCTACAATGAGCAGTTCTTC. It specifies CASSHVRRGRSSYNEQFF.

The CDR3, as DNA: TGTGCCAGCAGCTTAGACGGCTTCAAGTATTTT. It is translated as CASSLDGFKYF. The chain uses TRBV7-9 and TRBJ2-3; D is unclear. CDR1 is SEHNR, CDR2 FQNEAQ, per germline (reference sequence). This CDR3 has 11 residues. Trimming left V 1 base short and J 13 bases short, with 9 bases between.

The chain uses TRBV5-1 and TRBJ2-2, with a possible D match to TRBD2 (6 bases). Trimming shortened V by 5 bases and J by 2 bases, and 16 bases separated the two germline ends. Germline CDR1 reads SGHRS; CDR2 reads YFSETQ. The CDR3 is 16 residues long. CDR3: CASSQISGPNTGELFF. As DNA, the CDR3 is TGCGCCAGCAGTCAAATTAGCGGTCCTAACACCGGGGAGCTGTTTTTT.

The table lists this clonotype with a few counts. The chain recombines TRBV7-6 with TRBJ2-1; weak D call: TRBD2 (6 bases). This CDR3 contains 16 residues. The germline V gene has CDR1 SGHVS and CDR2 FNYEAQ. V was pared by 2 bases and J by 6 bases, with 17 bases between. The CDR3 DNA reads as TGTGCCAGCAGCTTACTCGGATTGCGGGAAGCCAATGAGCAGTTCTTC. This sequence encodes CASSLLGLREANEQFF.

The chain links TRBV28 to TRBJ1-1, with no clear D. CDR1 and CDR2 from the germline V gene are MDHEN and SYDVKM. The V end was cut by 5 bases, the J end by 1 base, with 8 bases between. CDR3 length: 13 amino acids. The CDR3 sequence is CASSTDGNTEAFF. The DNA for the CDR3 is TGTGCCAGCAGTACCGACGGGAACACTGAAGCTTTCTTT.

This chain connects TRBV29-1 to TRBJ2-1, with D perhaps TRBD2 (5 bases). V lost 6 bases and J 8 bases, leaving 14 bases between the germline ends. Germline loops: CDR1 SQVTM, CDR2 ANQGSEA. CDR3 size: 12 residues. The CDR3 DNA sequence: TGCAGCGTGAAATTATTGGGAGATGAGCAGTTCTTC. It codes for CSVKLLGDEQFF.